This T cell receptor beta chain was captured in a study of T cell repertoires in cytomegalovirus infection. The wider study: Matching HLA type, along with CMV infection, was indicated by public TCR beta signatures.

CDR1 MGHRA and CDR2 YSYEKL come from the germline V gene. The CDR3 sequence is 15 residues long. V gave up 1 base and J gave up 5 bases, with 13 bases separating them. TCRdb reprocessed the reads with MiXCR, giving one entry per CDR3 protein. The sample comprises around 750,000 distinct CDR3 sequences, approximately 30% of which are singletons, and 9.5% to 15% rests with the top ten. This clonotype was found a few times. What it recognizes is unknown. The sample consisted of cultured CD8+ T cells from PBMCs, taken from culture after CMV antigen stimulation. The sequence came from a human donor in good health (CMV status not recorded). Some clones in this sample may be carry-over from other donors' samples. The chain carries TRBV4-1 and TRBJ2-3; either TRBD1 or TRBD2 may supply D (7 bases each). The CDR3 DNA sequence: TGCGCCAGCAGCCAAGGGGAGGGGGCGGGAGATACGCAGTATTTT. Its translation is CASSQGEGAGDTQYF.